Listed below are T cell receptor beta chains from one sample, sequenced in a study of blood T cell repertoires in COVID-19. Using immunoSEQ multiplex PCR, the repertoire was profiled, and TCRdb retains in-frame clones only, with some absent. The top ten hold about 4.2% of the sample, which has approximately 300,000 clones, around 89% seen once. What was sequenced was peripheral blood. The receptors come from a man aged 40-49 years with acute or convalescent COVID-19. Each CDR3 is given with its conserved first and last residue. The order of the fields is D gene, J gene, clone size, V gene, CDR3 protein, CDR3 DNA. The D gene is left open where the match is weak. Rows may omit the clone size; those that give it use once, few, many or a size class.

TRBD1 TRBJ1-1 - TRBV5-4 CASSLGQRQGNTEAFF TGTGCCAGCAGCTTGGGCCAAAGACAGGGAAACACTGAAGCTTTCTTT
- TRBJ2-7 - TRBV12-3/TRBV12-4 CASTGQNSYEQYF TGTGCCTCTACAGGACAGAACTCCTACGAGCAGTACTTC
- TRBJ2-3 - TRBV24-1 CATSDPTSTDTQYF TGTGCCACCAGTGACCCGACTAGCACAGATACGCAGTATTTT
TRBD1 TRBJ2-1 - TRBV27 CASSFPWTGRNEQFF TGTGCCAGCAGTTTTCCCTGGACAGGGAGGAATGAGCAGTTCTTC
- TRBJ1-1 - TRBV7-8 CASSPNYEAFF TGTGCCAGCAGCCCCAACTACGAAGCTTTCTTT
- TRBJ1-1 once TRBV15 CATSRDRRSTEAFF TGTGCCACCAGCAGAGACCGCCGGAGCACTGAAGCTTTCTTT
- TRBJ2-3 - TRBV2 CASSTVVDTQYF TGTGCCTCCTCGACAGTGGTGGATACGCAGTATTTT
- TRBJ1-3 - TRBV15 CATQQGRRNTIYF TGTGCCACCCAGCAGGGGCGGAGAAACACCATATATTTT
- TRBJ1-2 - TRBV5-1 CASSSQGSEGYTF TGCGCCAGCAGCTCACAGGGATCCGAGGGCTACACCTTC
TRBD1 TRBJ2-1 - TRBV5-1 CASSLVGTGMDEQFF TGCGCCAGCAGCTTGGTTGGGACAGGGATGGATGAGCAGTTCTTC
TRBD1 TRBJ1-2 - TRBV6-5 CASSPGQGIGYGYTF TGTGCCAGCAGCCCCGGACAGGGGATCGGCTATGGCTACACCTTC
TRBD1 TRBJ1-5 - TRBV27 CASRVTGTGTNQPQHF TGTGCCAGCAGAGTGACCGGGACAGGGACCAATCAGCCCCAGCATTTT
TRBD2 TRBJ2-3 - TRBV5-1 CASSLWTSGGAVTDTQYF TGCGCCAGCAGCTTGTGGACTAGCGGGGGGGCGGTAACAGATACGCAGTATTTT
- TRBJ2-1 - TRBV27 CASSLSGDNEQFF TGTGCCAGCAGTTTATCCGGGGATAATGAGCAGTTCTTC
- TRBJ2-3 once TRBV6-2/TRBV6-3 CASSLTGGGARDTQYF TGTGCCAGCAGCCTCACCGGAGGGGGGGCTAGAGATACGCAGTATTTT
TRBD1 TRBJ1-1 few TRBV2 CASTTDRGTEAFF TGTGCCAGCACCACGGACAGGGGGACTGAAGCTTTCTTT
- TRBJ2-7 - TRBV19 CASSPRGTGRSYEQYF TGTGCCAGTAGTCCCCGCGGGACCGGACGCTCCTACGAGCAGTACTTC
TRBD2 TRBJ2-1 - TRBV5-1 CASSTTSGGYNEQFF TGCGCCAGCAGCACTACTAGCGGGGGCTACAATGAGCAGTTCTTC
- TRBJ2-1 - TRBV18 CASSPSGDEQFF TGTGCCAGCTCACCGTCAGGGGATGAGCAGTTCTTC
TRBD1 TRBJ1-2 - TRBV19 CASSQGAGGNYGYTF TGTGCCAGTAGTCAGGGGGCTGGTGGAAACTATGGCTACACCTTC
TRBD1 TRBJ1-1 few TRBV29-1 CSVEWDRGRKAFF TGCAGCGTTGAATGGGACAGGGGGCGAAAAGCTTTCTTT
TRBD1 TRBJ2-1 once TRBV18 CASSGQGYEQFF TGTGCCAGCTCAGGACAGGGATATGAGCAGTTCTTC
- TRBJ2-7 - TRBV5-1 CASSSQGYEQYF TGCGCCAGCAGCTCGCAGGGCTACGAGCAGTACTTC
- TRBJ1-2 - TRBV4-2 CASSQLGQGGNYGYTF TGTGCCAGCAGCCAACTTGGGCAGGGAGGCAACTATGGCTACACCTTC
- TRBJ2-7 - TRBV7-9 CASSPRGSSSYEQYF TGTGCCAGCAGCCCCCGGGGATCCAGCTCCTACGAGCAGTACTTC
- TRBJ1-1 - TRBV12-5 CAARSGGQGTEAFF TGTGCCGCACGCTCGGGGGGGCAGGGGACTGAAGCTTTCTTT
TRBD2 TRBJ2-3 - TRBV5-1 CASSLLLAGPQPDTQYF TGCGCCAGCAGCTTGTTACTAGCGGGGCCGCAACCAGATACGCAGTATTTT
- TRBJ1-1 - TRBV19 CASTPVILMNTEAFF TGTGCCAGTACCCCAGTCATACTAATGAACACTGAAGCTTTCTTT
- TRBJ2-7 few TRBV29-1 CSVHGQLYEQYF TGCAGCGTTCACGGACAGCTTTACGAGCAGTACTTC
TRBD1 TRBJ1-6 - TRBV7-9 CASSSGTGNSPLHF TGTGCCAGCAGCTCAGGGACAGGGAATTCACCCCTCCACTTT
- TRBJ2-1 - TRBV10-3 CAISDMTANNEQFF TGTGCCATCAGTGATATGACAGCTAACAATGAGCAGTTCTTC
- TRBJ1-5 - TRBV30 CAWSYRVYSNQPQHF TGTGCCTGGAGTTATCGGGTTTATAGCAATCAGCCCCAGCATTTT
- TRBJ2-2 - TRBV6-5 CASSYSGFSTGELFF TGTGCCAGCAGTTACTCCGGGTTCAGCACCGGGGAGCTGTTTTTT
TRBD1 TRBJ1-3 - TRBV3-1/TRBV3-2 CASGRDSNRNTIYF TGTGCCAGCGGCCGGGACAGTAATAGAAACACCATATATTTT
- TRBJ2-7 - TRBV19 CASSPDSLMYEQYF TGTGCCAGTAGTCCGGACAGTTTGATGTACGAGCAGTACTTC
- TRBJ1-5 once TRBV6-6 CASSRYSNQPQHF TGTGCCAGCAGTCGGTATAGCAATCAGCCCCAGCATTTT
- TRBJ2-7 - TRBV7-9 CASSLPGGSSYEQYF TGTGCCAGCAGCCTTCCCGGGGGAAGCTCCTACGAGCAGTACTTC
- TRBJ1-2 - TRBV5-1 CASSSGGGIVYGYTF TGCGCCAGCAGCTCGGGAGGGGGGATTGTCTATGGCTACACCTTC
TRBD1 TRBJ1-6 once TRBV5-4 CASRTGQGQNSPLHF TGTGCCAGCAGAACTGGACAGGGGCAAAATTCACCCCTCCACTTT
- TRBJ1-2 once TRBV12-3/TRBV12-4 CASSLGASYGYTF TGTGCCAGCAGTTTAGGAGCAAGCTATGGCTACACCTTC
- TRBJ2-1 - TRBV6-6 CASSQKVRNEQFF TGTGCCAGCAGCCAGAAAGTCCGAAATGAGCAGTTCTTC
- TRBJ2-3 - TRBV5-1 CASSSYYSTDTQYF TGCGCCAGCAGCTCATACTATAGCACAGATACGCAGTATTTT
- TRBJ1-1 - TRBV11-3 CASSLERNTEAFF TGTGCCAGCAGCTTAGAGAGGAATACTGAAGCTTTCTTT
- TRBJ1-5 - TRBV3-1/TRBV3-2 CASSQGAGQPQHF TGTGCCAGCAGCCAAGGAGCGGGTCAGCCCCAGCATTTT
- TRBJ1-4 - TRBV6-5 CASTRGFIGEKLFF TGTGCCAGCACTAGGGGGTTTATAGGTGAAAAACTGTTTTTT
- TRBJ1-2 - TRBV5-4 CASSLITGRFNYGYTF TGTGCCAGCAGCTTGATAACAGGGAGATTTAACTATGGCTACACCTTC
TRBD1 TRBJ2-7 - TRBV6-5 CASGGFQGDEQYF TGTGCCAGCGGGGGATTTCAGGGGGACGAGCAGTACTTC
- TRBJ2-7 once TRBV7-6 CASSLLGGEQYF TGTGCCAGCAGCTTACTAGGGGGCGAGCAGTACTTC
- TRBJ1-1 - TRBV5-6 CASSLLGEGGMNTEAFF TGTGCCAGCAGCTTGTTAGGGGAGGGAGGAATGAACACTGAAGCTTTCTTT
TRBD1 TRBJ1-5 - TRBV3-1/TRBV3-2 CASSQEGRGSNQPQHF TGTGCCAGCAGCCAAGAGGGCAGGGGGAGCAATCAGCCCCAGCATTTT
TRBD2 TRBJ2-3 - TRBV6-5 CASRAGGATDTQYF TGTGCCAGCAGGGCGGGGGGGGCTACAGATACGCAGTATTTT
- TRBJ2-6 - TRBV7-6 CASSSAGVGGANVLTF TGTGCCAGCAGCTCCGCAGGGGTCGGGGGGGCCAACGTCCTGACTTTC
TRBD1 TRBJ2-3 once TRBV10-3 CAIGQGATDTQYF TGTGCCATCGGACAGGGGGCAACAGATACGCAGTATTTT
- TRBJ1-3 - TRBV12-5 CASGSTKLAGNTIYF TGTGCTAGTGGTTCGACGAAACTAGCTGGAAACACCATATATTTT
TRBD1 TRBJ2-7 - TRBV12-5 CASGLRTGGVNEQYF TGTGCTAGTGGTTTACGGACAGGGGGGGTAAACGAGCAGTACTTC